This paragraph covers one T cell receptor (beta chain) sequence. Its antigen is as yet unknown. Data came from immunoSEQ multiplex PCR; TCRdb stores just in-frame clones and leaves some out. The table has roughly 140,000 clones, approximately 88% seen once. The entry originates in a study of T cell responses to AZD1222 COVID-19 vaccine. At the level of the study: The analysis combined second doses at about 4 or about 12 weeks. Study-wide findings and caveats: The study reported that nearly half of spike-specific TCRs target unmutated variant regions. Regions 160-218 and 743-854 dominated among vaccine-associated CD4 TCRs spanning spike. There were repertoire samples only from the period after the peak T cell response.

V lost 5 bases to trimming and J lost 8 bases, with 15 bases between them. The CDR3 sequence is 13 residues long. CDR1 MNHEY and CDR2 SMNVEV come from the germline V gene (reference sequence). This sequence was found in an adult in good health. The genes are TRBV27 and TRBJ2-5; unclear D gene. Sequencing was performed on peripheral blood, taken on day 0 of AZD1222 vaccination. CDR3 loop: CASSADRLGTQYF. The CDR3 DNA sequence: TGTGCCAGCAGTGCGGACCGGCTTGGAACCCAGTACTTC.